The 22 T cell receptor beta chains in this list originate from one sample, sequenced in a study of monozygotic twins with inflammatory bowel disease (dated by TCRdb to about 2019). The protocol used for the library was 5' RACE. Sequencing took place on an Illumina HiSeq 2500. TCRdb reprocessed the reads, and each CDR3 protein sequence is entered once, without DNA. The sample table holds some 300,000 distinct CDR3 sequences. The ten largest clones represent 5% to 6% of the sample. The source material was blood. The receptor set was obtained from a human donor with ulcerative colitis or Crohn's disease, or a healthy co-twin of an affected twin (not recorded which).

V is TRBV19 and J is TRBJ2-1; lacking DNA, the TRBD1 call made by TCRdb goes unchecked. CDR1 LNHDA and CDR2 SQIVND come from the germline V gene (reference sequence). There are 16 residues in the CDR3. This CDR3 reads CASTRGSGQGGNEQFF. Full variable domain (outside the CDR3, taken from reference TRBV19 and TRBJ2-1): DGGITQSPKYLFRKEGQNVTLSCEQNLNHDAMYWYRQDPGQGLRLIYYSQIVNDFQKGDIAEGYSVSREKKESFPLTVTSAQKNPTAFYLCASTRGSGQGGNEQFFGPGTRLTVL.

The V gene is TRBV10-3, the J gene TRBJ2-3; TCRdb selects TRBD2, and the lack of DNA leaves this call unchecked. CDR3 size: 14 residues. Germline V gene lookup returns CDR1 ENHRY and CDR2 SYGVKD. Here the CDR3 reads CATRRDSEGDTQYF.

This chain connects TRBV5-6 to TRBJ2-7; TCRdb gives TRBD1 as the D gene, but with no DNA this cannot be confirmed. From germline, CDR1 is SGHDT and CDR2 YYEEEE. There are 13 residues in the CDR3. CDR3 in amino acids: CASSRGLTYEQYF. Combining the CDR3 with reference TRBV5-6 and TRBJ2-7 gives the whole variable domain DAGVTQSPTHLIKTRGQQVTLRCSPKSGHDTVSWYQQALGQGPQFIFQYYEEEERQRGNFPDRFSGHQFPNYSSELNVNALLLGDSALYLCASSRGLTYEQYFGPGTRLTVT.

This chain uses TRBV27 with TRBJ1-4; the D call of TRBD1 rests on TCRdb alone, since no DNA is present to check it. Germline-derived CDR1 and CDR2 are MNHEY and SMNVEV (reference sequence). This CDR3 comprises 19 residues. This chain's CDR3 is CASGGLQGATLATNEKLFF.

V and J are TRBV30 and TRBJ1-6; TCRdb proposes TRBD1, but this gene call is untestable without DNA. CDR3 length equals 14 residues. The germline V gene encodes CDR1 GTSNPN and CDR2 SVGIG (reference sequence). The CDR3 region is CAWSRDRVNSPLHF.

J is TRBJ2-1 and V is TRBV7-3. The CDR3 length is 13 residues. CDR1 and CDR2 from the germline V gene are SGHTA and FQGTGA. This CDR3 is CASSLSTYNEQFF. Looking up the rest from reference TRBV7-3 and TRBJ2-1 gives the full variable domain: GAGVSQTPSNKVTEKGKYVELRCDPISGHTALYWYRQSLGQGPEFLIYFQGTGAADDSGLPNDRFFAVRPEGSVSTLKIQRTERGDSAVYLCASSLSTYNEQFFGPGTRLTVL.

The chain recombines TRBV5-6 with TRBJ2-3. The germline CDR1 and CDR2 sequences are SGHDT and YYEEEE. This CDR3 is 14 amino acids long. CDR3: CASILGPRTDTQYF. Supplemented by reference TRBV5-6 and TRBJ2-3, the full variable domain reads DAGVTQSPTHLIKTRGQQVTLRCSPKSGHDTVSWYQQALGQGPQFIFQYYEEEERQRGNFPDRFSGHQFPNYSSELNVNALLLGDSALYLCASILGPRTDTQYFGPGTRLTVL.

This chain connects TRBV9 to TRBJ2-3; the TCRdb call, TRBD2, lacks DNA for checking. CDR3 length: 16 amino acids. Germline V gene lookup returns CDR1 SGDLS and CDR2 YYNGEE. The chain's CDR3 is CASSVAAGVQTDTQYF.

The chain recombines TRBV11-1 with TRBJ2-7; absent DNA, TCRdb's TRBD2 call cannot be checked. The CDR3 contains 18 residues. Germline V lookup: CDR1 SGHAT, CDR2 FQDESV (reference sequence). The CDR3 region is CASSPKTSGTLSSYEQYF.

The gene calls are TRBV5-4 and TRBJ1-5; the TCRdb D gene call, TRBD1, has no DNA to confirm it. Germline V gene data show CDR1 as SGHNT and CDR2 as YYREEE (reference sequence). This CDR3 has 15 residues. This CDR3 reads CASSPGQGEGQPQHF. The whole variable domain, filled in from reference TRBV5-4 and TRBJ1-5, reads ETGVTQSPTHLIKTRGQQVTLRCSSQSGHNTVSWYQQALGQGPQFIFQYYREEENGRGNFPPRFSGLQFPNYSSELNVNALELDDSALYLCASSPGQGEGQPQHFGDGTRLSIL.

The chain combines TRBV7-3 with TRBJ1-1; no DNA is available, so the TRBD1 call from TCRdb remains unchecked. Germline assignment: CDR1 SGHTA and CDR2 FQGTGA. The CDR3 covers 15 residues. The CDR3 sequence is CASSPWDRVDTEAFF.

The chain joins TRBV20-1 to TRBJ1-4; TCRdb names TRBD1, which stays unverified in the absence of DNA. Germline V gene lookup returns CDR1 DFQATT and CDR2 SNEGSKA (reference sequence). The CDR3 loop spans 15 amino acids. CDR3 in amino acids: CSAIDRGPSNEKLFF.

The rearrangement uses TRBV7-2 and TRBJ1-2; without DNA, the TCRdb call of TRBD1 cannot be checked. This CDR3 has 15 residues. The germline gives CDR1 SGHTA, CDR2 FQGNSA. The chain's CDR3 is CASSLEDRGYYGYTF.

The CDR3 here is CASSIAGGQETQYF. This chain uses TRBV19 with TRBJ2-5; TCRdb indicates TRBD2, and absent DNA this call remains unverified. Germline-derived CDR1 and CDR2 are LNHDA and SQIVND (reference sequence). The length of the CDR3 is 14 residues.

V and J are TRBV7-2 and TRBJ1-5. Germline loops: CDR1 SGHTA, CDR2 FQGNSA. This CDR3 comprises 14 residues. The CDR3: CASSQGLLNQPQHF.

J is TRBJ1-2 and V is TRBV20-1; TCRdb's D call, TRBD1, is unchecked because there is no DNA. The CDR3 consists of 14 residues. CDR1 and CDR2 from the germline V gene are DFQATT and SNEGSKA (reference sequence). CDR3 in amino acids: CSARTTPANYGYTF.

The chain recombines TRBV6-2 or TRBV6-3 with TRBJ2-1; TCRdb reports TRBD1, a call that lacks DNA to check it against. Germline V gene data show CDR1 as MNHEY and CDR2 as SVGEGT. The CDR3 contains 15 residues. The CDR3 reads CASNRAPIPYNEQFF.

The rearrangement uses TRBV24-1 and TRBJ2-5; TCRdb's assignment of TRBD1 cannot be checked, as there is no DNA. Germline loops: CDR1 KGHDR, CDR2 SFDVKD. CDR3 length: 16 amino acids. The CDR3: CATSASGQGKQETQYF.

This chain joins TRBV20-1 and TRBJ2-1; TCRdb picks TRBD1, but there is no DNA to check that call. CDR1 is DFQATT, CDR2 SNEGSKA, per germline (reference sequence). The CDR3 spans 15 residues. The CDR3 protein is CSARAGVNSYNEQFF.

The chain employs TRBV27 and TRBJ2-7; TCRdb gives TRBD1 as the D gene, but with no DNA this cannot be confirmed. There are 16 residues in the CDR3. Germline V lookup: CDR1 MNHEY, CDR2 SMNVEV (reference sequence). CDR3: CASSLVGGAVSYEQYF.

The chain recombines TRBV12-3 or TRBV12-4 with TRBJ1-5. The CDR3 covers 15 residues. The CDR3 region is CASSSYRLSNQPQHF.

The V gene is TRBV27, the J gene TRBJ2-2. The CDR3 has 14 amino acids. Germline V gene data show CDR1 as MNHEY and CDR2 as SMNVEV (reference sequence). Here the CDR3 reads CASMGYTNSGELFF.